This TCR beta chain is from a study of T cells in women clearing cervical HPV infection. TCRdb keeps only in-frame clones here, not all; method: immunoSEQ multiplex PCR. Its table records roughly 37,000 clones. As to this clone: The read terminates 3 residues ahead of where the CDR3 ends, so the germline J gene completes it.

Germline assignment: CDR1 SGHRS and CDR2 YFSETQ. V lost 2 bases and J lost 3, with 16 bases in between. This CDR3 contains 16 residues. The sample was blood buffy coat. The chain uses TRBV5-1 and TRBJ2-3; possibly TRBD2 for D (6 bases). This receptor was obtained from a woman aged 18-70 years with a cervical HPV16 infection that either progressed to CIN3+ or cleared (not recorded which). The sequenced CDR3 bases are TGCGCCAGCAGCTTAGACCCGGGACTCAAGACAGATACG. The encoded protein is CASSLDPGLKTDT. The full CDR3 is CASSLDPGLKTDTQYF.